These 19 T cell receptor beta chains share one sample of origin, sequenced in a study of blood T cell repertoires in COVID-19. The data were produced by immunoSEQ multiplex PCR, yet TCRdb's version contains in-frame clones alone and is incomplete. The table lists 65,000 to 85,000 clones, around 80% of them singletons, with 5.3% in the top ten. The specimen sequenced was peripheral blood. These receptors all come from a middle-aged man with active COVID-19.

The V and J genes are TRBV4-1 and TRBJ1-4; D gene uncertain. Trimming cost V 0 bases and J 2 bases, with 7 bases left between them. CDR1 and CDR2 (germline): MGHRA, YSYEKL. This CDR3 comprises 15 residues. DNA of the CDR3: TGCGCCAGCAGCCAAGAAACAGCTACTAATGAAAAACTGTTTTTT. Translation gives CASSQETATNEKLFF.

This clone has only one observation. In DNA form, the CDR3 reads TGTGCCAGCTCACCTTTCCGGACAGGGGGGAGCAGCACTGAAGCTTTCTTT. Amino acids: CASSPFRTGGSSTEAFF. The J gene is TRBJ1-1, the V gene TRBV18; 10 bases agree with TRBD1. The CDR3 is 17 amino acids. The germline gives CDR1 KGHSH, CDR2 LQKENI. The V segment lost 3 bases and the J segment 4 bases; nucleotides outside the gene matches: 11.

The V call is TRBV2, the J call TRBJ1-1; no reliable D call. The germline V and J ends were trimmed by 6 bases and 1 base, with 9 bases remaining between them. The CDR3 spans 13 residues. Germline values: CDR1 SNHLY, CDR2 FYNNEI. The CDR3 protein is CASSEQRNTEAFF. The CDR3 coding sequence is TGTGCCAGCAGCGAGCAGCGGAACACTGAAGCTTTCTTT.

The rearrangement joins TRBV3-1 (or the pseudogene TRBV3-2) to TRBJ1-4, with D possibly TRBD1 on 5 matching bases. The CDR3 contains 14 residues. V shed 6 bases and J shed 3 bases, with 11 bases lying between them. CDR1 and CDR2 (germline): LGHDT, YNNKEL (reference sequence). In DNA, the CDR3 is TGTGCCAGCAGTCAACAGGTTTCTAATGAAAAACTGTTTTTT. Its translation: CASSQQVSNEKLFF.

The V and J genes are TRBV7-2 and TRBJ2-1; D remains ambiguous. CDR1 and CDR2 (germline): SGHTA, FQGNSA. The CDR3 loop spans 12 amino acids. The V and J ends lost 5 bases and 7 bases respectively, with 9 bases between them. The CDR3 DNA is TGTGCCAGCAGCCTTGGCATTAATGAGCAGTTCTTC. As protein: CASSLGINEQFF.

The gene calls are TRBV5-1 and TRBJ1-1, with 9 bases aligning to TRBD1. The CDR3 extends over 15 amino acids. Germline V CDR1 and CDR2: SGHRS, YFSETQ. V shed 3 bases and J 0 bases; nucleotides not matched to a gene: 3. The CDR3 region has the DNA TGCGCCAGCAGCTCGGGACAGGGACTGAACACTGAAGCTTTCTTT. This encodes CASSSGQGLNTEAFF.

V usage is TRBV5-4 and J usage is TRBJ2-3; 12 bases are shared with TRBD2. Germline V lookup: CDR1 SGHNT, CDR2 YYREEE (reference sequence). The CDR3 extends over 16 amino acids. Trimming cost V 4 bases and J 0 bases; bases outside gene matches: 3. The CDR3 region has the DNA TGTGCCAGCAGCCCGGGGACTAGCGGGAGCACAGATACGCAGTATTTT. Translated, it gives CASSPGTSGSTDTQYF.

This chain connects TRBV7-6 to TRBJ1-4; D ambiguous. Looked up from germline, CDR1 is SGHVS and CDR2 is FNYEAQ. V was pared by 2 bases and J by 0 bases, with 7 bases between. This CDR3 is built from 15 residues. CDR3 in DNA: TGTGCCAGCAGCTTACTCATAGCAACTAATGAAAAACTGTTTTTT. This encodes CASSLLIATNEKLFF.

The V and J genes are TRBV27 and TRBJ1-2; TRBD1 might be the D (6 bases). Germline CDR1 and CDR2: MNHEY and SMNVEV (reference sequence). The CDR3 has 13 amino acids. Trimming shortened V by 5 bases and J by 4 bases, and 11 bases separated the two germline ends. The CDR3 is CASSPSGAYGYTF. The CDR3 DNA reads TGTGCCAGCAGTCCGTCAGGGGCCTATGGCTACACCTTC.

This chain links TRBV27 with TRBJ2-3; 9 positions match TRBD2. V shed 6 bases, J shed 2 bases, and the junction held 9 bases outside the gene matches. The CDR3 sequence is 16 residues long. Germline V gives CDR1 MNHEY, CDR2 SMNVEV (reference sequence). CDR3 loop: CASSSGLAGATDTQYF. CDR3 in DNA: TGTGCCAGCAGCTCGGGACTAGCCGGAGCCACAGATACGCAGTATTTT.

The chain uses TRBV6-2 or TRBV6-3 and TRBJ1-5; TRBD1 agrees at 11 bases. The V and J ends lost 4 bases and 5 bases, in that order; junction bases with no gene match: 4. Germline V gives CDR1 MNHEY, CDR2 SVGEGT. The CDR3 extends over 15 amino acids. CDR3: CASSSSDRGHQPQHF. The CDR3 region has the DNA TGTGCCAGCAGTTCCTCGGACAGGGGGCATCAGCCCCAGCATTTT.

The CDR3 DNA sequence: TGTGCCACCCGGGACAGGGAGGGCGGGGAGCTGTTTTTT. It is translated as CATRDREGGELFF. The J gene is TRBJ2-2, the V gene TRBV2, with 9 positions matching TRBD1. V lost 10 bases, J lost 7 bases, and 7 bases stayed unmatched. This CDR3 spans 13 amino acids. Germline V CDR1 and CDR2: SNHLY, FYNNEI. Combining the CDR3 with reference TRBV2 and TRBJ2-2 gives the whole variable domain EPEVTQTPSHQVTQMGQEVILRCVPISNHLYFYWYRQILGQKVEFLVSFYNNEISEKSEIFDDQFSVERPDGSNFTLKIRSTKLEDSAMYFCATRDREGGELFFGEGSRLTVL.

Only a few counts were recorded for this clone. The chain recombines TRBV5-5 with TRBJ1-2; 8 bases line up with TRBD1. The CDR3 has 16 amino acids. The germline CDR1 and CDR2 sequences are SGHKS and YYEKEE (reference sequence). Trimming took 3 bases from V and 5 from J; bases not matched to a gene: 12. CDR3 residues: CASSWPLRGRRYGYTF. The CDR3 DNA is TGTGCCAGCAGCTGGCCCCTCAGGGGGCGTAGGTATGGCTACACCTTC.

V gene TRBV5-1 combines with J gene TRBJ1-1, with 11 bases identical to TRBD1. Germline V lookup: CDR1 SGHRS, CDR2 YFSETQ. V lost 4 bases, J lost 5 bases, and 10 bases stayed unmatched. This CDR3 is built from 16 residues. CDR3 coding DNA: TGCGCCAGCAGCCTAAAAACCGGGACAGGGGGTACTGAAGCTTTCTTT. Translating gives CASSLKTGTGGTEAFF.

The chain has TRBV5-4 and TRBJ2-7; TRBD1 matches 9 bases. The CDR3 totals 15 residues. Germline CDR1 and CDR2: SGHNT and YYREEE (reference sequence). With 3 bases clipped from V and 5 bases from J, the junction kept 9 bases outside the gene matches. CDR3 coding DNA: TGTGCCAGCAGCTCCTCCGGGACAGGGTATAACGAGCAGTACTTC. Protein product: CASSSSGTGYNEQYF.

This clone showed up just once. This chain links TRBV3-1 (or the pseudogene TRBV3-2) with TRBJ2-7; TRBD2 matches 8 bases. With 2 bases clipped from V and 6 bases from J, the junction kept 12 bases outside the gene matches. CDR1 is LGHDT, CDR2 YNNKEL, per germline (reference sequence). CDR3 length equals 16 residues. The CDR3 DNA sequence: TGTGCCAGCAGCCAAATCTGGGCCAGCGGGGGAGGCGAGCAGTACTTC. It is translated as CASSQIWASGGGEQYF.

The V call is TRBV28, the J call TRBJ2-2, with a tentative D call TRBD2 (5 bases). Trimming took off 4 bases at V and 5 bases at J, with 11 bases between the two ends. The CDR3 is 14 amino acids. The germline V gene has CDR1 MDHEN and CDR2 SYDVKM. As DNA, the CDR3 is TGTGCCAGCAGTTCCGGGGTGGGGACCGGGGAGCTGTTTTTT. Translated, it gives CASSSGVGTGELFF.

The chain is built from TRBV7-9 and TRBJ2-6, with D perhaps TRBD1 (5 bases). The CDR3 consists of 15 residues. The germline gives CDR1 SEHNR, CDR2 FQNEAQ (reference sequence). Between the trimmed V and J ends, which lost 5 bases and 0 bases, there was a span of 8 bases. CDR3 loop: CASSLTASGANVLTF. The CDR3 DNA sequence: TGTGCCAGCAGCCTGACAGCCTCTGGGGCCAACGTCCTGACTTTC.

J is TRBJ2-5 and V is TRBV9; D is possibly TRBD2 (5 bases). CDR1 is SGDLS, CDR2 YYNGEE, per germline. The CDR3 consists of 14 residues. V lost 5 bases and J 2 bases, leaving 13 bases between the germline ends. CDR3 sequence (DNA): TGTGCCAGCAGTGTATTGTCGGGGCAAGAGACCCAGTACTTC. Translating gives CASSVLSGQETQYF.